One sample yielded the 13 T cell receptor beta chains listed below, sequenced in a study of T-cell reconstitution after alpha-beta-depleted transplantation in children. Unique molecular identifiers featured in how the TCRbeta library was prepared. TCRdb reprocessed the PCR reads with MiXCR, giving one entry per CDR3 protein. The table shows approximately 520,000 distinct CDR3 sequences, with 10% to 12% occurring only once. This specimen consisted of PBMCs, mostly from graft donor cells, obtained 180 days after TCRalphabeta/CD19-depleted stem cell transplant. The receptor set was obtained from a female patient aged 2-15 years who had a stem cell transplant for aplastic anemia, so the T cells may come from the graft donor.

The V and J genes are TRBV12-3 or TRBV12-4 and TRBJ2-3, with D unclear. CDR3 length: 13 residues. The V and J ends lost 10 bases and 4 bases respectively, with 15 bases between them. CDR3 DNA sequence: TGTGCCACCTCTTGGTCGGCGGCAGATACGCAGTATTTT. Translated: CATSWSAADTQYF.

This clonotype was recorded a few times. The chain carries TRBV28 and TRBJ2-1; either TRBD1 or TRBD2 may fit D (5 bases each). The CDR3 runs 15 residues. Germline V lookup: CDR1 MDHEN, CDR2 SYDVKM. V gave up 3 bases and J gave up 6 bases, with 15 bases separating them. The CDR3 loop reads CASSFISAGTNEQFF. The CDR3 bases are TGTGCCAGCAGTTTTATCTCGGCAGGGACCAATGAGCAGTTCTTC.

The chain recombines TRBV29-1 with TRBJ2-1, with 8 bases lining up with TRBD2. Germline lookup yields CDR1 SQVTM and CDR2 ANQGSEA. There are 14 residues in the CDR3. The CDR3 bases are TGCAGTTCTAAAGCGGGAGACTCCTACAATGAGCAGTTCTTC. Translating gives CSSKAGDSYNEQFF.

The gene calls are TRBV15 and TRBJ2-5; D not resolved. The CDR3 runs 12 residues. CDR1 is LNHNV, CDR2 YYDKDF, per germline (reference sequence). Trimming shortened V by 0 bases and J by 11 bases, and 10 bases separated the two germline ends. This CDR3 reads CATSRDERSQYF. CDR3 DNA: TGTGCCACCAGCAGAGATGAACGGTCTCAGTACTTC. The complete variable domain, with remaining parts taken from reference TRBV15 and TRBJ2-5, reads DAMVIQNPRYQVTQFGKPVTLSCSQTLNHNVMYWYQQKSSQAPKLLFHYYDKDFNNEADTPDNFQSRRPNTSFCFLDIRSPGLGDTAMYLCATSRDERSQYFGPGTRLLVL.

This clonotype occurred many times. V usage is TRBV7-2 and J usage is TRBJ2-1; a weak D match, TRBD2 (5 bases). CDR1 and CDR2 from the germline V gene are SGHTA and FQGNSA. Trimming shortened V by 4 bases and J by 6 bases, and 10 bases separated the two germline ends. The CDR3 length is 13 residues. This CDR3 reads CASSSTLVNEQFF. In nucleotides, the CDR3 is TGTGCCAGCAGCTCAACACTAGTCAATGAGCAGTTCTTC.

The chain joins TRBV6-4 to TRBJ1-1; no firm D call. V was clipped by 0 bases and J by 1 base, with 12 bases between them. The CDR3 has 16 residues. The V gene's germline CDR1 is MRHNA and CDR2 SNTAGT. CDR3 sequence reads: CASSDSRHLKNTEAFF. The CDR3 nucleotides are TGTGCCAGCAGTGACTCCAGACACCTAAAGAACACTGAAGCTTTCTTT.

This clonotype has more than one count but fewer than ten. J is TRBJ1-5 and V is TRBV28; a possible D gene is TRBD1 (6 bases). The CDR3 contains 16 residues. Germline V gene data show CDR1 as MDHEN and CDR2 as SYDVKM. V was pared by 2 bases and J by 2 bases, with 13 bases between. This chain's CDR3 is CASSLGPGVGNQPQHF. CDR3 in DNA: TGTGCCAGCAGTTTAGGTCCAGGGGTAGGCAATCAGCCCCAGCATTTT.

This clonotype was recorded many times. The chain recombines TRBV29-1 with TRBJ2-5; 15 nucleotides match TRBD2. V shed 8 bases and J 0 bases; nucleotides not matched to a gene: 4. CDR1 and CDR2 from the germline V gene are SQVTM and ANQGSEA. The CDR3 covers 15 residues. CDR3 in DNA: TGCAGCACCGGACTAGCGGGAGGGTACCAAGAGACCCAGTACTTC. Amino acids: CSTGLAGGYQETQYF. The variable domain in full, completed from reference TRBV29-1 and TRBJ2-5, reads SAVISQKPSRDICQRGTSLTIQCQVDSQVTMMFWYRQQPGQSLTLIATANQGSEATYESGFVIDKFPISRPNLTFSTLTVSNMSPEDSSIYLCSTGLAGGYQETQYFGPGTRLLVL.

The chain carries TRBV9 and TRBJ1-1; D might be TRBD1 (5 bases). Trimming removed 0 bases at V and 1 base at J, with 13 bases between. This CDR3 contains 16 residues. Per the germline V gene, CDR1 is SGDLS and CDR2 is YYNGEE. The CDR3 reads CASSVGGPGGNTEAFF. DNA of the CDR3: TGTGCCAGCAGCGTAGGGGGCCCTGGCGGGAACACTGAAGCTTTCTTT.

This rearrangement joins TRBV2 to TRBJ2-5, with TRBD2 identical over 8 bases. This CDR3 contains 14 residues. The germline gives CDR1 SNHLY, CDR2 FYNNEI. V shed 0 bases and J 9 bases; nucleotides not matched to a gene: 6. The CDR3 DNA reads as TGTGCCAGCAGTGAAGCGGGGCGGGAGGCGGCCCAGTACTTC. Protein sequence: CASSEAGREAAQYF.

In its sample, this clonotype was seen a few times. This rearrangement joins TRBV10-3 to TRBJ2-2; D tentatively reads TRBD1 or TRBD2 (6 bases each). CDR1 and CDR2 (germline): ENHRY, SYGVKD. V gave up 11 bases and J gave up 3 bases, with 16 bases separating them. The CDR3 runs 14 residues. The CDR3 DNA sequence: TGTGCCGCCCACGGGGGCAGGTACACCGGGGAGCTGTTTTTT. It yields the protein CAAHGGRYTGELFF.

The chain carries TRBV12-3 or TRBV12-4 and TRBJ2-2, with TRBD1 identical over 9 bases. V lost 5 bases, J lost 7 bases, and 8 bases stayed unmatched. CDR3 length: 15 amino acids. CDR3: CASSGDREEYGELFF. CDR3 in DNA: TGTGCCAGCAGTGGGGACAGGGAAGAGTACGGGGAGCTGTTTTTT.

This clonotype was seen only a few times. The chain uses TRBV20-1 and TRBJ2-7; 8 bases agree with TRBD1. Looked up from germline, CDR1 is DFQATT and CDR2 is SNEGSKA (reference sequence). The J segment lost 5 bases and the V segment lost 1 base, leaving 16 bases of the junction unmatched. The CDR3 sequence is 17 residues long. This chain's CDR3 is CSARVHGQGGGVHEQYF. The DNA for the CDR3 is TGCAGTGCTAGAGTTCACGGACAGGGTGGTGGAGTCCACGAGCAGTACTTC.